This T cell receptor beta chain was obtained from a study of human T cells and chemical hapten exposure. About the study: The sensitizing agent was 2% DPC, placed on about 2 cm by about 2 cm of upper inner arm skin.

Germline loops: CDR1 DFQATT, CDR2 SNEGSKA (reference sequence). J lost 5 bases, V lost 6 bases, and 13 bases had no gene match. This CDR3 spans 15 amino acids. Time point reported: patch test 3, about 24 weeks after DPC sensitization. Regarding treatment: therapeutic diphenylcyclopropenone sensitization with weekly scalp DPC. Attachment of unique molecular identifiers to individual cDNA molecules was performed in the library. One entry per CDR3 protein results from TCRdb running MiXCR on the RACE reads. This sample carries tens of thousands of distinct CDR3 sequences, more than 9.5% of them seen once, and the ten largest clones take over 15%. General study results and limits: Significantly greater numbers of large CDR3 similarity clusters came from expanded TCRs than from controls.

In this sample, this clonotype turned up many times. Its target is not known. Sequenced here: whole blood, sampled in connection with sensitization to the hapten diphenylcyclopropenone (DPC). This chain links TRBV20-1 with TRBJ2-3, with 8 bases that match TRBD1. This clonotype was sampled from a woman aged 40 to 50 with alopecia areata. Some clones in this sample may be carry-over from other donors' samples. The CDR3: CSATQNQGAGDTQYF. The CDR3 DNA follows: TGCAGTGCCACTCAAAACCAGGGGGCCGGAGATACGCAGTATTTT.